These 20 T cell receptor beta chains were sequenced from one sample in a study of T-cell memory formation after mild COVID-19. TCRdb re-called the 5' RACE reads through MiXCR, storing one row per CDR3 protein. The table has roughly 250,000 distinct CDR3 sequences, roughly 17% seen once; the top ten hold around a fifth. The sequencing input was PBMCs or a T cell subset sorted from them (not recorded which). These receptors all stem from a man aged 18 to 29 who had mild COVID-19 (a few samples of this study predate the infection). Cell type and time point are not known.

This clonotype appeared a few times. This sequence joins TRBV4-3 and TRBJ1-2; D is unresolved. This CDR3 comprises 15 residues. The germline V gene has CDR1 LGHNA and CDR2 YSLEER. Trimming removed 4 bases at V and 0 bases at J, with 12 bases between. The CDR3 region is CASSPAQLSNYGYTF. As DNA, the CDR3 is TGCGCCAGCAGCCCGGCACAGCTGTCTAACTATGGCTACACCTTC.

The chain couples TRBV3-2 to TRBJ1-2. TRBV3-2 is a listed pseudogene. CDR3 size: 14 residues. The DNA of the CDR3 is TGTGCCAGCAGCCAAGATCGGGGTAACTATGGCTACACCTTC. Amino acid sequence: CASSQDRGNYGYTF.

CDR3 in amino acids: CASSPQDLGAQYF. CDR3 bases: TGTGCCAGCAGTCCCCAGGACCTGGGGGCCCAGTACTTC. The gene calls are TRBV6-5 and TRBJ2-5; D may match TRBD1 or TRBD2 (5 bases each). The V end lost 5 bases, the J end lost 9 bases, and 16 bases lay between the germline ends. Germline V lookup: CDR1 MNHEY, CDR2 SVGAGI. The CDR3 contains 13 residues.

Here the CDR3 reads CASSWGPSEKLFF. Written as DNA, the CDR3 is TGTGCTAGTTCGTGGGGGCCTAGTGAAAAACTGTTTTTT. The chain uses TRBV12-5 and TRBJ1-4; TRBD1 is a possible D gene (6 bases). This CDR3 region has 13 residues. The V end lost 8 bases, the J end lost 7 bases, and 14 bases lay between the germline ends. Germline CDR1 reads LGHNT; CDR2 reads FRNRAP.

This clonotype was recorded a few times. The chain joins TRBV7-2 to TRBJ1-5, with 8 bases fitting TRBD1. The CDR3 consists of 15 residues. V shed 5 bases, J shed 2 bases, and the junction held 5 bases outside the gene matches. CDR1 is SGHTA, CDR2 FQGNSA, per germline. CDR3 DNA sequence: TGTGCCAGCAGCCTGACAGGGGTAGGCAATCAGCCCCAGCATTTT. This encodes CASSLTGVGNQPQHF.

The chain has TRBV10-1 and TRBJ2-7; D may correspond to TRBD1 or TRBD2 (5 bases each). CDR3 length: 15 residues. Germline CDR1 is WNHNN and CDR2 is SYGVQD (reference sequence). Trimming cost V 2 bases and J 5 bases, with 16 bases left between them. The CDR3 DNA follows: TGCGCCAGCAGTGAGGATTCGTCCAGGGAGAACGAGCAGTACTTC. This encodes CASSEDSSRENEQYF.

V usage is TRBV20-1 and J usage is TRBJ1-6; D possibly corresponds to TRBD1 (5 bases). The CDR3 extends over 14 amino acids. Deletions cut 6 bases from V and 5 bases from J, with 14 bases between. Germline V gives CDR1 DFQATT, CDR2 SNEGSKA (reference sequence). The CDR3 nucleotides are TGCAGTGCCGGTCGACAGCAAGATAATTCACCCCTCCACTTT. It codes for CSAGRQQDNSPLHF.

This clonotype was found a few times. The CDR3: CASSQVPGQGKETQYF. For the CDR3, the DNA is TGCGCCAGCAGCCAAGTGCCCGGACAGGGAAAGGAGACCCAGTACTTC. This chain uses TRBV4-3 with TRBJ2-5; 8 bases are a match to TRBD1. Germline V CDR1 and CDR2: LGHNA, YSLEER. The V segment lost 1 base and the J segment 5 bases; nucleotides outside the gene matches: 9. The length of the CDR3 is 16 residues.

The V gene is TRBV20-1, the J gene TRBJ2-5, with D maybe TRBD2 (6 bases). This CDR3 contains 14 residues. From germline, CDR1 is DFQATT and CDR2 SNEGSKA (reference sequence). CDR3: CKFAGNRGTETQYF. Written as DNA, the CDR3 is TGCAAGTTCGCGGGAAACCGAGGGACAGAGACCCAGTACTTC.

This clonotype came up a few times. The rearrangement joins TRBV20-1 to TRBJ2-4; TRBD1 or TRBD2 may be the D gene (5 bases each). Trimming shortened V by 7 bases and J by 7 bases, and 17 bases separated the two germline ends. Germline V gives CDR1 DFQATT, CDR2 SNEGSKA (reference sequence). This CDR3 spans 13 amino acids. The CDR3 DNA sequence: TGCAGTGTTCGCAGCGGACAACGGAACATTCAGTACTTC. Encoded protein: CSVRSGQRNIQYF.

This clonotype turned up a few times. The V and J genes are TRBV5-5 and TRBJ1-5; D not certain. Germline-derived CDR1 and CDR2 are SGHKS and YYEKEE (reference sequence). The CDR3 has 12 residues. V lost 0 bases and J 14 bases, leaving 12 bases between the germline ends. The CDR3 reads CASSLGVGGEHF. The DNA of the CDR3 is TGTGCCAGCAGCTTGGGAGTAGGCGGGGAGCATTTT.

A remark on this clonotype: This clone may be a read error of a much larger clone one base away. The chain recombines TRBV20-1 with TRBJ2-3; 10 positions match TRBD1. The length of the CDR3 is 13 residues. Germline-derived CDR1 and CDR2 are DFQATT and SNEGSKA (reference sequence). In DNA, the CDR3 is TGCAGTGCTAGGACAGGGGGCACAGTTACGCAGTATTTT. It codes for CSARTGGTVTQYF.

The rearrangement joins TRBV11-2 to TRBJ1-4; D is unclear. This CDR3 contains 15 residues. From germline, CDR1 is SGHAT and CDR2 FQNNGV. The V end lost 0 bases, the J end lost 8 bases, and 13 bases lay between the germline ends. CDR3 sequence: CASSLDLGRHEKLFF. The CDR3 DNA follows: TGTGCCAGCAGCTTAGATCTTGGGAGGCACGAAAAACTGTTTTTT.

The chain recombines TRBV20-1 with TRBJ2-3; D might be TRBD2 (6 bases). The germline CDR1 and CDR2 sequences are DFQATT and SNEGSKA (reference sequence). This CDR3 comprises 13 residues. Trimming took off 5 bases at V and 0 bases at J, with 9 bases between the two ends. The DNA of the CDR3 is TGCAGTGCTCGCGGAGGGAGCACAGATACGCAGTATTTT. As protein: CSARGGSTDTQYF.

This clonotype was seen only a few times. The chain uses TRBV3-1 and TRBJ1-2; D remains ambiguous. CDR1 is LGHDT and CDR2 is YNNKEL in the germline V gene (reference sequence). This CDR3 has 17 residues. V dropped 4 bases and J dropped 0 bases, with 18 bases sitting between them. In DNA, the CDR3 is TGTGCCAGCAGCCCCGATGAGGAAGGGAGAGCTAACTATGGCTACACCTTC. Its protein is CASSPDEEGRANYGYTF.

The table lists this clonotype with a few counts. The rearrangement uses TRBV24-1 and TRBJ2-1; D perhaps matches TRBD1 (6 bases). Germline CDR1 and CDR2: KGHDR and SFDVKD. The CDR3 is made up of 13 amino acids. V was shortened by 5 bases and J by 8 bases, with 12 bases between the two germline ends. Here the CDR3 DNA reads TGTGCCACCAGTGGCAGGGGAAGCGATGAGCAGTTCTTC. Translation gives CATSGRGSDEQFF.

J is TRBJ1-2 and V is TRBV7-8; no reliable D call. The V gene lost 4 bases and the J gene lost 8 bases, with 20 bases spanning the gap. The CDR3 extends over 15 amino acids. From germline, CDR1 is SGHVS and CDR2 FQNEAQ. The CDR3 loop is CASSSKAGHFEGYTF. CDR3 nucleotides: TGTGCCAGCAGCTCAAAAGCGGGCCATTTTGAAGGCTACACCTTC.

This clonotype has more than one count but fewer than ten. CDR3 sequence: CASSELAGGLSGELFF. CDR3 sequence (DNA): TGCGCCAGCAGCGAACTCGCGGGGGGTTTATCCGGGGAGCTGTTTTTT. The rearrangement joins TRBV5-1 to TRBJ2-2, with TRBD2 identical over 8 bases. Germline CDR1 SGHRS, CDR2 YFSETQ. The V gene end was trimmed by 4 bases and the J gene end by 6 bases; junction bases not matched to a gene: 11. This CDR3 comprises 16 residues. Combining the CDR3 with reference TRBV5-1 and TRBJ2-2 gives the whole variable domain KAGVTQTPRYLIKTRGQQVTLSCSPISGHRSVSWYQQTPGQGLQFLFEYFSETQRNKGNFPGRFSGRQFSNSRSEMNVSTLELGDSALYLCASSELAGGLSGELFFGEGSRLTVL.

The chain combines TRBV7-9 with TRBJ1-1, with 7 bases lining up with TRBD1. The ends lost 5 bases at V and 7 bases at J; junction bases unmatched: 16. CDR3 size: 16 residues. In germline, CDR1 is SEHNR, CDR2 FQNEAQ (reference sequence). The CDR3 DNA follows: TGTGCCAGCAGCCAATATAATCTAGTCCGGGACAGTGAAGCTTTCTTT. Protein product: CASSQYNLVRDSEAFF.

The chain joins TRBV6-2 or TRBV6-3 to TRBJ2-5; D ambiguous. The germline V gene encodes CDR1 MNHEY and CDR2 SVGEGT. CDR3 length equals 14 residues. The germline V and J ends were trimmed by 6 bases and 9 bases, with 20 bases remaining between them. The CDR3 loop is CASSPFFPRLAQYF. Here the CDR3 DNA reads TGTGCCAGCAGCCCTTTCTTTCCGCGTTTGGCCCAGTACTTC.